This T cell receptor (beta chain) was recovered during a study of blood T cell repertoires in COVID-19. Using immunoSEQ multiplex PCR, the repertoire was profiled, and TCRdb retains in-frame clones only, with some absent. Among about 330,000 clones listed, around 87% were seen once. The germline CDR1 and CDR2 sequences are SNHLY and FYNNEI. The CDR3 consists of 12 residues. With 6 bases removed from V and 9 bases from J, the gap between germline ends came to 9 bases. The source material was PBMCs or T cells enriched from blood (not recorded which). The sequence derives from a woman aged 25 to 39 who had recovered from COVID-19. The V gene is TRBV2, the J gene TRBJ1-6; D uncertain. The CDR3 DNA is TGTGCCAGCAGGGAGGACGTTTCACCCCTCCACTTT. It is translated as CASREDVSPLHF.